This T cell receptor beta chain comes out of a study of Ad26.COV2.S vaccination and SARS-CoV-2 variants. Across the study: The authors gave Ad26.COV2.S intramuscularly, either once or twice 56 days apart.

Generated by immunoSEQ multiplex PCR, the TCRdb table keeps only in-frame clones and is missing some. Of around 450,000 clones listed, over 75% were seen once; the top ten hold more than 9%. Germline V CDR1 and CDR2: SGHRS, YFSETQ. This CDR3 has 16 residues. The V segment lost 1 base and the J segment 2 bases; nucleotides outside the gene matches: 5. The treatment: roughly 20 received Ad26.COV2.S at low or high dose, single or two shots; a few received placebo; per-sample allocation not given. Sample collection was performed on day 63 after the first vaccine or placebo injection. The material was peripheral blood, obtained in a trial of Ad26.COV2.S vaccine versus placebo. The chain links TRBV5-1 to TRBJ2-3; 9 bases line up with TRBD2. This sequence was found in a person aged 18 to 59 who received the Ad26.COV2.S COVID-19 vaccine or a placebo. The CDR3 reads CASSLSTSGFTDTQYF. The CDR3 DNA sequence: TGCGCCAGCAGCTTGTCGACTAGCGGCTTCACAGATACGCAGTATTTT.